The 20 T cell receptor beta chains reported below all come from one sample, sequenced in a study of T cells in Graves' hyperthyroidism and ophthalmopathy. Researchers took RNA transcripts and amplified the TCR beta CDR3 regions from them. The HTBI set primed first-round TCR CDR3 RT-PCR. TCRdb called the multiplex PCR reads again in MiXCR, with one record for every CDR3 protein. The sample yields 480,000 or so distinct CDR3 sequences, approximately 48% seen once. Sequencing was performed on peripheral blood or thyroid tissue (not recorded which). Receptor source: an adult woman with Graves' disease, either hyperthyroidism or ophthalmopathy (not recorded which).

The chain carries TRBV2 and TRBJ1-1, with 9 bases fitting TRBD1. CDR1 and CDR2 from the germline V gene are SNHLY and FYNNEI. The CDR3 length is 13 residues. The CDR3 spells CALQGAAVTEAFF. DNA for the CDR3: TGTGCACTACAGGGGGCGGCTGTCACTGAAGCTTTCTTT.

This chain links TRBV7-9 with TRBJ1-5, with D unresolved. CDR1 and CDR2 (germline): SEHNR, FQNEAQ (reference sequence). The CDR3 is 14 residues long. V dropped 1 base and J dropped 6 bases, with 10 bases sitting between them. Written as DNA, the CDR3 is TGTGCCAGCAGCTTAGGGCCGGGCAGTCAGCCCCAGCATTTT. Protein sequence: CASSLGPGSQPQHF.

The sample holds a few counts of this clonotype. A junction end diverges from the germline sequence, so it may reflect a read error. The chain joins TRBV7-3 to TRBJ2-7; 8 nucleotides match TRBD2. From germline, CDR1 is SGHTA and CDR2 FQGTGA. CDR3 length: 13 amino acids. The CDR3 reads CASSPGGGSKQYF. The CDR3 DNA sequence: TGCGCCAGCAGCCCCGGGGGGGGGTCGAAGCAGTACTTC.

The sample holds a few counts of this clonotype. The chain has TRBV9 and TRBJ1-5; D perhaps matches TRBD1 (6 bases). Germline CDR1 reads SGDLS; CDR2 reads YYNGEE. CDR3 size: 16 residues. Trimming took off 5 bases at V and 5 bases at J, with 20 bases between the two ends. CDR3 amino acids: CASSPRGAGGYQPQHF. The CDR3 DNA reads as TGTGCCAGCAGTCCCCGGGGGGCCGGGGGATATCAGCCCCAGCATTTT. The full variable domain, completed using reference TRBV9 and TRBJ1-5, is DSGVTQTPKHLITATGQRVTLRCSPRSGDLSVYWYQQSLDQGLQFLIQYYNGEERAKGNILERFSAQQFPDLHSELNLSSLELGDSALYFCASSPRGAGGYQPQHFGDGTRLSIL.

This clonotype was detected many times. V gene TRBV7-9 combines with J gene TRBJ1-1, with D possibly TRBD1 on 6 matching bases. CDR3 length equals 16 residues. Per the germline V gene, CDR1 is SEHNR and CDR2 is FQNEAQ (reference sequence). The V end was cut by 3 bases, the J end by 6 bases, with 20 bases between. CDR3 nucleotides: TGTGCCAGCAGCTTTTCAGGGGACCCCTTTGGGGCTGAAGCTTTCTTT. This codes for CASSFSGDPFGAEAFF.

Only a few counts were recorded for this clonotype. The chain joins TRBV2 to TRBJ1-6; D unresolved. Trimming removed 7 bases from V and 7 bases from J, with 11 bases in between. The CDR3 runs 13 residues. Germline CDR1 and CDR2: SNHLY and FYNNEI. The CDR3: CASKGQLNSPLHF. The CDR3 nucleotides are TGTGCCAGCAAAGGTCAGCTAAATTCACCCCTCCACTTT.

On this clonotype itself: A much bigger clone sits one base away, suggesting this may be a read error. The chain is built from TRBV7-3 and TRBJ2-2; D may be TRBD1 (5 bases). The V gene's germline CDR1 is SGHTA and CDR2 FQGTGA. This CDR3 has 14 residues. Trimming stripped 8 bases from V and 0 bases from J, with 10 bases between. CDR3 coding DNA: TGTGCCAGCGGCGTGACAGCGAACACCGGGGAGCTGTTTTTT. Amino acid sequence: CASGVTANTGELFF.

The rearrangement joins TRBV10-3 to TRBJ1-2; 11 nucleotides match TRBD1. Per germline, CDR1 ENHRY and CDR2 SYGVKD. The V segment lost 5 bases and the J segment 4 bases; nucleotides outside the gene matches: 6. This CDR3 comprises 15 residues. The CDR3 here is CAISLRTGGGYGYTF. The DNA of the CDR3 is TGTGCCATCAGTTTAAGGACAGGGGGCGGCTATGGCTACACCTTC.

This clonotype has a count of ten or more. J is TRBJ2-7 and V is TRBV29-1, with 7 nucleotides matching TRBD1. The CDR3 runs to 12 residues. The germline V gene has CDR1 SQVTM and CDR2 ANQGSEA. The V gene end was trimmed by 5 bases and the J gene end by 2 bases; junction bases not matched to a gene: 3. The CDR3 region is CSVKTGAYEQYF. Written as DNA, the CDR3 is TGCAGCGTTAAAACAGGGGCCTACGAGCAGTACTTC.

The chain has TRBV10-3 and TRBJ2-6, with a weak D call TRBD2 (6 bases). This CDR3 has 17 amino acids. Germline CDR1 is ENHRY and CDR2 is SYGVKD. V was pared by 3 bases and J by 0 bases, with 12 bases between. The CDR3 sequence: CAISDPGLTSGANVLTF. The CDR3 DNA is TGTGCCATCAGTGACCCGGGACTGACCTCTGGGGCCAACGTCCTGACTTTC.

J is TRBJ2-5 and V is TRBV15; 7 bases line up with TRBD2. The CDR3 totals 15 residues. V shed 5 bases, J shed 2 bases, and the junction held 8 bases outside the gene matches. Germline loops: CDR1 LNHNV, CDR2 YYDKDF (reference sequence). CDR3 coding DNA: TGTGCCACCAGCTGGCGGGGGTACCCACAAGAGACCCAGTACTTC. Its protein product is CATSWRGYPQETQYF.

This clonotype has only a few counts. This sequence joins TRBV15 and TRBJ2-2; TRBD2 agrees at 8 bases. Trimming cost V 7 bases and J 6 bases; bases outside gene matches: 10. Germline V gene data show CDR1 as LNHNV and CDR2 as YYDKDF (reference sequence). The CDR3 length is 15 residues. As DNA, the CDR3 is TGTGCCACCACCGAGACAGCGGGAGTTGCCGGGGAGCTGTTTTTT. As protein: CATTETAGVAGELFF. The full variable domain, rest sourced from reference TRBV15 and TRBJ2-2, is DAMVIQNPRYQVTQFGKPVTLSCSQTLNHNVMYWYQQKSSQAPKLLFHYYDKDFNNEADTPDNFQSRRPNTSFCFLDIRSPGLGDTAMYLCATTETAGVAGELFFGEGSRLTVL.

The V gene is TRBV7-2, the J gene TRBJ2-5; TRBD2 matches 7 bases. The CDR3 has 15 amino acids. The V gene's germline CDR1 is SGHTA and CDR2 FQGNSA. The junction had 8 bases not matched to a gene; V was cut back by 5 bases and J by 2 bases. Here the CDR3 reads CASSQGLAAQETQYF. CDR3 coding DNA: TGTGCCAGCAGCCAAGGGCTAGCGGCACAAGAGACCCAGTACTTC.

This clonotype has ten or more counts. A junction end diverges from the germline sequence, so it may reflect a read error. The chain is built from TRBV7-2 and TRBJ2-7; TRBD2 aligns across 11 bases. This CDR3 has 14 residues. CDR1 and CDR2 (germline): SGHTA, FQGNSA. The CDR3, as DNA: TGTGCCAGCAGCACCGGGACTAGCGGAGGTCCGGGCAACTTC. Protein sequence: CASSTGTSGGPGNF.

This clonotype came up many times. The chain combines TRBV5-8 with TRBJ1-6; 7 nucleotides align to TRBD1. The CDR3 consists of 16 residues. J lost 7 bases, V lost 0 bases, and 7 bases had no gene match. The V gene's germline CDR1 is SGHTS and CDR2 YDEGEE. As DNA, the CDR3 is TGTGCCAGCAGCTTGGCCGGGACAGTAAGGAATTCACCCCTCCACTTT. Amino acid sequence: CASSLAGTVRNSPLHF. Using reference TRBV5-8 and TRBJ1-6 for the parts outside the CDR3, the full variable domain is EAGVTQSPTHLIKTRGQQATLRCSPISGHTSVYWYQQALGLGLQFLLWYDEGEERNRGNFPPRFSGRQFPNYSSELNVNALELEDSALYLCASSLAGTVRNSPLHFGNGTRLTVT.

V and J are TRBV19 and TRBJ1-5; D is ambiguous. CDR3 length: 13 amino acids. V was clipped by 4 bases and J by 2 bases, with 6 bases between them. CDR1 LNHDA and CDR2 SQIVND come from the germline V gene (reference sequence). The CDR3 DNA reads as TGTGCCAGTAGTAAGGCGGGCAATCAGCCCCAGCATTTT. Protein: CASSKAGNQPQHF.

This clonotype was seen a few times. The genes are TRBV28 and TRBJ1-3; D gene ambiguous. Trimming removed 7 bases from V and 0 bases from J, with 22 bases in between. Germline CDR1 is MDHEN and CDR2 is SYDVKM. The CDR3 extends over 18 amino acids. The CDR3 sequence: CASTAPWQYRTSGNTIYF. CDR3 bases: TGTGCCAGCACCGCCCCTTGGCAGTATCGAACCTCTGGAAACACCATATATTTT.

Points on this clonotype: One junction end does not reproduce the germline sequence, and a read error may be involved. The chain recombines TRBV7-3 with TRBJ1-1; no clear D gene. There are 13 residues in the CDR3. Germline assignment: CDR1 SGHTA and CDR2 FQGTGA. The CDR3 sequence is CVSSLEGGLGAFF. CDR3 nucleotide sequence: TGTGTCAGCAGCCTGGAAGGAGGGCTCGGGGCTTTCTTT.

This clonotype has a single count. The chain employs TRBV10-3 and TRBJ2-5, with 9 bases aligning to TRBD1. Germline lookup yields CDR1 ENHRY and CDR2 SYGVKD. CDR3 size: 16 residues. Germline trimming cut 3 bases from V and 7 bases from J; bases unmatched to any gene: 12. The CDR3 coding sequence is TGTGCCATCAGTGACGGAACAGGGGGCCAAGATGGGACCCAGTACTTC. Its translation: CAISDGTGGQDGTQYF.

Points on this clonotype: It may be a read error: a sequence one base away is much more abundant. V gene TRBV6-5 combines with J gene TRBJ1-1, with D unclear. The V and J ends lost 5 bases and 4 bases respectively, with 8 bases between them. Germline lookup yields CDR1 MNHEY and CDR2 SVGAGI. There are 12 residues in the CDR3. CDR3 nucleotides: TGTGCCAGCAGTAGCCCAGTCACTGAAGCTTTCTTT. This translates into CASSSPVTEAFF.